The 10 T cell receptor beta chains in this list originate from one sample, sequenced in a study of graft-versus-host responses after intestinal transplantation. TCRdb keeps only in-frame clones here, not all; method: immunoSEQ multiplex PCR. The sample lists approximately 74,000 clones; about 90% were seen once. Sequenced material: PBMCs, taken 98 days after intestinal transplantation. The receptors were sampled from a human patient who received an intestinal transplant, so some T cells may come from the graft donor.

The rearrangement uses TRBV6-5 and TRBJ2-3; D is possibly TRBD2 (5 bases). The ends were cut back, 2 bases at V and 5 bases at J, with 11 bases in the middle. The length of the CDR3 is 14 residues. CDR1 is MNHEY and CDR2 is SVGAGI in the germline V gene. The CDR3 loop is CASSYGDYRDTQYF. The CDR3 nucleotides are TGTGCCAGCAGTTACGGAGACTATCGAGATACGCAGTATTTT.

The rearrangement uses TRBV6-5 and TRBJ2-1; 10 nucleotides line up with TRBD1. J gave up 5 bases and V 7 bases, and 8 bases lay outside the gene matches. Germline CDR1 is MNHEY and CDR2 is SVGAGI. The CDR3 is 15 amino acids. The CDR3 spells CASTHWDRGNNEQFF. The CDR3 nucleotides read TGTGCCAGCACCCACTGGGACAGGGGAAACAATGAGCAGTTCTTC.

V gene TRBV5-8 combines with J gene TRBJ1-1, with 10 bases identical to TRBD1. Germline trimming cut 0 bases from V and 4 bases from J; bases unmatched to any gene: 3. The CDR3 length is 15 residues. Germline V gene data show CDR1 as SGHTS and CDR2 as YDEGEE. The DNA of the CDR3 is TGTGCCAGCAGCTTGGATCGGACAGGGGGCACTGAAGCTTTCTTT. Its translation: CASSLDRTGGTEAFF.

V is TRBV19 and J is TRBJ2-1, with 8 bases that match TRBD2. The J segment lost 4 bases and the V segment lost 10 bases, leaving 9 bases of the junction unmatched. CDR1 and CDR2 from the germline V gene are LNHDA and SQIVND (reference sequence). This CDR3 has 14 amino acids. CDR3 protein: CATSSSGPYNEQFF. DNA for the CDR3: TGTGCCACCTCCTCTAGCGGGCCTTACAATGAGCAGTTCTTC.

The J gene is TRBJ2-1, the V gene TRBV7-3; possibly TRBD2 for D (5 bases). CDR3 length equals 16 residues. V was clipped by 1 base and J by 4 bases, with 14 bases between them. Germline V gives CDR1 SGHTA, CDR2 FQGTGA. This chain's CDR3 is CASSLRSGTNYNEQFF. The DNA of the CDR3 is TGTGCCAGCAGCTTAAGGTCGGGAACCAATTACAATGAGCAGTTCTTC.

The rearrangement uses TRBV4-1 and TRBJ1-5, with D possibly TRBD1 on 5 matching bases. V was shortened by 3 bases and J by 3 bases, with 12 bases between the two germline ends. Germline CDR1 and CDR2: MGHRA and YSYEKL. The CDR3 runs 15 residues. The CDR3 sequence: CASSQQQEINQPQHF. The CDR3, as DNA: TGCGCCAGCAGCCAGCAACAGGAGATCAATCAGCCCCAGCATTTT.

This sequence joins TRBV15 and TRBJ2-3, with D perhaps TRBD1 (6 bases). Trimming pared 0 bases from V and 3 bases from J, leaving 10 bases between. The V gene's germline CDR1 is LNHNV and CDR2 YYDKDF (reference sequence). CDR3 length: 15 residues. The CDR3 here is CATSREVTGTDTQYF. Here the CDR3 DNA reads TGTGCCACCAGCAGAGAGGTAACAGGGACAGATACGCAGTATTTT.

CDR3 nucleotide sequence: TGTGCCAGTAGTCGGAGCGGGGGGGGCAAGGAGACCCAGTACTTC. Its translation: CASSRSGGGKETQYF. The chain employs TRBV19 and TRBJ2-5, with 10 bases identical to TRBD2. Germline V gene data show CDR1 as LNHDA and CDR2 as SQIVND (reference sequence). CDR3 length equals 15 residues. V lost 5 bases and J lost 5; bases outside the gene matches: 8.

This chain uses TRBV19 with TRBJ2-1; D possibly corresponds to TRBD1 (5 bases). CDR1 is LNHDA, CDR2 SQIVND, per germline (reference sequence). This CDR3 is built from 14 residues. The V and J ends lost 2 bases and 9 bases respectively, with 14 bases between them. The CDR3 DNA reads as TGTGCCAGTAGTATAATTGGGCAGGGCGGTGAGCAGTTCTTC. Translated, it gives CASSIIGQGGEQFF.

The chain recombines TRBV4-2 with TRBJ2-1, with 11 bases matching TRBD2. There are 18 residues in the CDR3. After removal of 0 bases from V and 9 bases from J, the junction contained 13 bases not matched to a gene. Looked up from germline, CDR1 is LGHNA and CDR2 is YNFKEQ. In nucleotides, the CDR3 is TGTGCCAGCAGCCAAGAGGGGATACTAGCGGGAGAAGTTGGTGAGCAGTTCTTC. This gives the protein CASSQEGILAGEVGEQFF.